Each of the 10 T cell receptor beta chains below was sequenced from the same sample in a study of blood T cell repertoires in COVID-19. The protocol was immunoSEQ multiplex PCR, while the TCRdb copy is restricted to in-frame clones and leaves out a portion. The data hold 200,000 to 300,000 clones, with roughly 86% observed a single time. Sequenced input: PBMCs or T cells enriched from blood (not recorded which). The receptors come from a woman in her thirties or forties with acute COVID-19.

This clone has a single count. The chain is built from TRBV9 and TRBJ1-2, with 7 bases identical to TRBD1. Unmatched junction bases numbered 7, after V lost 4 bases and J lost 4 bases. CDR1 is SGDLS and CDR2 is YYNGEE in the germline V gene. The CDR3 covers 14 residues. The CDR3 DNA is TGTGCCAGCAGCCGAGGACAGGAGGTCTATGGCTACACCTTC. As protein: CASSRGQEVYGYTF.

The V call is TRBV19, the J call TRBJ2-5; perhaps TRBD2 as D (6 bases). The V gene's germline CDR1 is LNHDA and CDR2 SQIVND (reference sequence). This CDR3 comprises 13 residues. The V gene lost 1 base and the J gene lost 3 bases, with 6 bases spanning the gap. Here the CDR3 DNA reads TGTGCCAGTAGTATAGGGGGGGAAGAGACCCAGTACTTC. This sequence encodes CASSIGGEETQYF.

The V call is TRBV20-1, the J call TRBJ2-1, with D tentatively TRBD2 (6 bases). Trimming pared 4 bases from V and 7 bases from J, leaving 8 bases between. Germline lookup yields CDR1 DFQATT and CDR2 SNEGSKA (reference sequence). The CDR3 contains 11 residues. CDR3 residues: CSAIGGNEQFF. CDR3 DNA sequence: TGCAGTGCTATCGGGGGTAATGAGCAGTTCTTC.

This chain uses TRBV27 with TRBJ1-1; D remains ambiguous. Trimming removed 4 bases from V and 11 bases from J, with 20 bases in between. From germline, CDR1 is MNHEY and CDR2 SMNVEV (reference sequence). The CDR3 covers 14 residues. The CDR3 region is CASSSQAGWVDAFF. For the CDR3, the DNA is TGTGCCAGCAGTTCCCAAGCGGGGTGGGTCGACGCTTTCTTT.

This sequence joins TRBV25-1 and TRBJ2-3, with a tentative D call TRBD2 (5 bases). Germline V gene sequence: CDR1 MGHDK, CDR2 SYGVNS. CDR3 length: 16 amino acids. With 2 bases removed from V and 6 bases from J, the gap between germline ends came to 18 bases. CDR3 amino acids: CASSEKGDVGADTQYF. The CDR3 DNA reads as TGTGCCAGCAGTGAAAAGGGTGATGTGGGAGCGGATACGCAGTATTTT.

The chain recombines TRBV18 with TRBJ2-7; possible D gene TRBD2, 5 bases. The CDR3 runs to 14 residues. The V end was cut by 4 bases, the J end by 3 bases, with 13 bases between. CDR1 and CDR2 (germline): KGHSH, LQKENI. The CDR3 coding sequence is TGTGCCAGCTCACTACGCGGGTCAAACTACGAGCAGTACTTC. It translates to CASSLRGSNYEQYF.

The rearrangement links TRBV30 to TRBJ1-2; D gene uncertain. There are 14 residues in the CDR3. Germline V CDR1 and CDR2: GTSNPN, SVGIG (reference sequence). Trimming stripped 4 bases from V and 0 bases from J, with 12 bases between. Here the CDR3 reads CAWKTGGSNYGYTF. For the CDR3, the DNA is TGTGCCTGGAAGACGGGAGGGTCTAACTATGGCTACACCTTC.

J is TRBJ1-1 and V is TRBV5-1; the match to TRBD1 covers 10 bases. The trim removed 4 bases at V and 4 bases at J, leaving 4 bases unmatched. The germline CDR1 and CDR2 sequences are SGHRS and YFSETQ. CDR3 length: 14 amino acids. The CDR3 region has the DNA TGCGCCAGCAGCGTGACAGGGGGCGTCACTGAAGCTTTCTTT. Protein: CASSVTGGVTEAFF.

The chain recombines TRBV29-1 with TRBJ2-1; weak D call: TRBD2 (5 bases). CDR1 and CDR2 (germline): SQVTM, ANQGSEA. This CDR3 comprises 13 residues. The V end lost 7 bases, the J end lost 12 bases, and 22 bases lay between the germline ends. The CDR3 coding sequence is TGCAGCGACGACGGGGAAACTTGGGATCGGCAGTTCTTC. This translates into CSDDGETWDRQFF.

Here the CDR3 DNA reads TGTGCCAGCTCACCCCCCGGGGGACTAGCGGACAATGAGCAGTTCTTC. Protein product: CASSPPGGLADNEQFF. J is TRBJ2-1 and V is TRBV18; 11 bases are a match to TRBD2. The CDR3 has 16 amino acids. CDR1 is KGHSH and CDR2 is LQKENI in the germline V gene. Trimming took 3 bases from V and 5 from J; bases not matched to a gene: 6.